This TCR beta chain was captured by sequencing in a study of blood T cells in healthy people across ages. Findings and caveats of the study: Estimates based on one million T cells were treated as lower bounds.

CDR1 is MGHRA and CDR2 is YSYEKL in the germline V gene. This CDR3 comprises 17 residues. Germline trimming cut 0 bases from V and 5 bases from J; bases unmatched to any gene: 3. On this clonotype itself: What it binds is not known.

Total RNA, at least 6 micrograms per sample, was extracted from PBMCs. With a J-beta primer mix and a sample-barcoded 5' primer, a second PCR ran roughly 7 to 11 cycles. A template-switch adaptor that had 12 random nucleotides put a tag on each cDNA molecule. TCRdb reprocessed the 5' RACE reads with MiXCR, giving one entry per CDR3 protein. This sample has about 730,000 distinct CDR3 sequences; roughly 47% occur once, and the top ten carry 20% to 25%. The TCR originated in a woman in her fifties or sixties in good health. The V call is TRBV4-1, the J call TRBJ2-5; TRBD2 matches 16 bases. Sequencing input: blood. The CDR3, as DNA: TGCGCCAGCAGCCAAGAGGGACTAGCGGGGGGGCCGGAGACCCAGTACTTC. It encodes CASSQEGLAGGPETQYF.